The rows below give T cell receptor beta chains drawn from one sample of a study of early T cells in non-severe SARS-CoV-2 infection. From the 5' RACE reads, TCRdb called clonotypes with MiXCR, one entry per CDR3 protein. The table shows under 75,000 distinct CDR3 sequences, with about 12% occurring only once. Sequencing was done on a sample of whole blood. The origin of the receptors is an adult who was a healthcare worker with PCR-confirmed SARS-CoV-2 infection or an uninfected control (not recorded which). Both conserved end residues are part of each CDR3. Each record gives: J gene, D gene, clone size, V gene, CDR3 DNA, CDR3 protein. A D gene is named only where the DNA matches it firmly. Clone sizes are given selectively: once, few, many, or a class where the clone is expanded.

TRBJ1-1,TRBD1,NA,TRBV6-1,TGTGCCAGCAGTCTGGCCCCGGGACAGTCGAACACTGAAGCTTTCTTT,CASSLAPGQSNTEAFF
TRBJ2-7,TRBD2,few,TRBV29-1,TGCAGCGTTGAAGGGCTACCGGGACTAGGGGGAGGACCCTACGAGCAGTACTTC,CSVEGLPGLGGGPYEQYF
TRBJ1-5,NA,NA,TRBV12-3/TRBV12-4,TGTGCCAGCACCATATCAGGGAATCAGCCCCAGCATTTT,CASTISGNQPQHF
TRBJ2-2,NA,NA,TRBV24-1,TGTGCCACCAGTGATACCGGGACCAGTTGGGCCGGGGAGCTGTTTTTT,CATSDTGTSWAGELFF
TRBJ2-7,TRBD2,NA,TRBV27,TGTGCCAGCAGTATAACGGGGCTAGCGGGAAACGAGCAGTACTTC,CASSITGLAGNEQYF
TRBJ2-5,NA,many,TRBV29-1,TGCAGCGTTGGTGGGGGGCCCGAACTCCAAGAGACCCAGTACTTC,CSVGGGPELQETQYF
TRBJ2-3,TRBD2,few,TRBV9,TGTGCCAGCAGCACTAGCGGGGGGACAGATACGCAGTATTTT,CASSTSGGTDTQYF
TRBJ2-7,TRBD2,NA,TRBV29-1,TGCAGCGTTTATAGCGGGAGTAAACACGAGCAGTACTTC,CSVYSGSKHEQYF
TRBJ2-2,NA,few,TRBV24-1,TGTGCCACCAGTGATTTACAGGCCGGGGAGCTGTTTTTT,CATSDLQAGELFF
TRBJ1-6,NA,many,TRBV18,TGTGCCAGCTCACCAGAGGGGCCTAGAAATTCACCCCTCCACTTT,CASSPEGPRNSPLHF
TRBJ2-3,TRBD1,NA,TRBV7-3,TGTGCCAGCTCCCTCAGGGGGCTCTCAGATACGCAGTATTTT,CASSLRGLSDTQYF
TRBJ2-1,TRBD1,few,TRBV2,TGTGCCAGCGGAGGACAGGGCTACAATGAGCAGTTCTTC,CASGGQGYNEQFF
TRBJ1-1,NA,many,TRBV28,TGTGCCAGCAGTCAACGACCCTACGGAGCTTTCTTT,CASSQRPYGAFF
TRBJ2-1,TRBD2,many,TRBV2,TGTGCCAGGTCCGGGACTAGCGACAATGAGCAGTTCTTC,CARSGTSDNEQFF
TRBJ2-3,TRBD2,once,TRBV7-9,TGTGCCAGCGAAATGCGCGGGAGAAGCACAGATACGCAGTATTTT,CASEMRGRSTDTQYF
TRBJ2-7,TRBD2,NA,TRBV28,TGTGCCAGTCTTGGGGGGGCCTACGAGCAGTACTTC,CASLGGAYEQYF
TRBJ2-7,NA,few,TRBV30,TGTGCCTGGAGTCTCCGGGGGTACGAGCAGTACTTC,CAWSLRGYEQYF
TRBJ2-3,NA,NA,TRBV6-4,TGTGCCAGCAGTGAAAACTTAGCCACAGATACGCAGTATTTT,CASSENLATDTQYF
TRBJ2-7,TRBD2,NA,TRBV5-4,TGTGCCAGCAGCACGCGGGGGAGCTCCTACGAGCAGTACTTC,CASSTRGSSYEQYF